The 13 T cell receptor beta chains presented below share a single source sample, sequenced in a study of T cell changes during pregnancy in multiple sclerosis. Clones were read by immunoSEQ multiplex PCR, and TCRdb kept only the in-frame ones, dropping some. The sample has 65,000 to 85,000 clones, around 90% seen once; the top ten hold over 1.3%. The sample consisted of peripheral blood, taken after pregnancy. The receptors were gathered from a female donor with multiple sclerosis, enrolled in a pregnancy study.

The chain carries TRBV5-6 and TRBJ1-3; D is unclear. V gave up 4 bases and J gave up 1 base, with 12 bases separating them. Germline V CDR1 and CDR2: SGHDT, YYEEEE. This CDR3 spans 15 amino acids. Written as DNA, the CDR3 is TGTGCCAGCAGCACTTTGGCGGCTTCTGGAAACACCATATATTTT. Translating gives CASSTLAASGNTIYF. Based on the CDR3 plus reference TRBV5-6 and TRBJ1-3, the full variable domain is DAGVTQSPTHLIKTRGQQVTLRCSPKSGHDTVSWYQQALGQGPQFIFQYYEEEERQRGNFPDRFSGHQFPNYSSELNVNALLLGDSALYLCASSTLAASGNTIYFGEGSWLTVV.

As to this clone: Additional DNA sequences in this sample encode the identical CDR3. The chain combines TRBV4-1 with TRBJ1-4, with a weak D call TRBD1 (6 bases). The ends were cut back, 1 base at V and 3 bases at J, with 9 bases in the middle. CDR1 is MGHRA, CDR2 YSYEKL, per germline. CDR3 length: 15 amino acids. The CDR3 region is CASSQATGPNEKLFF. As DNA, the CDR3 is TGCGCCAGCAGCCAAGCGACAGGACCTAATGAAAAACTGTTTTTT.

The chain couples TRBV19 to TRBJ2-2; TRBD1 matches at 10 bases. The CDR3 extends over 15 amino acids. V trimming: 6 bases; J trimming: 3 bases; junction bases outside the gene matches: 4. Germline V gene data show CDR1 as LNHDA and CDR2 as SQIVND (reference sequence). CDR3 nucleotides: TGTGCCAGTAGGAAGGACAGGGGGGACACCGGGGAGCTGTTTTTT. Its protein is CASRKDRGDTGELFF.

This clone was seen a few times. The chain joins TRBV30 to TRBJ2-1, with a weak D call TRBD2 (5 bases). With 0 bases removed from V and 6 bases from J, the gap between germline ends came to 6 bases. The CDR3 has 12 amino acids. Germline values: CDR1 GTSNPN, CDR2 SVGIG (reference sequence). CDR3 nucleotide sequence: TGTGCCTGGAGTGTACGGGGCAATGAGCAGTTCTTC. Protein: CAWSVRGNEQFF.

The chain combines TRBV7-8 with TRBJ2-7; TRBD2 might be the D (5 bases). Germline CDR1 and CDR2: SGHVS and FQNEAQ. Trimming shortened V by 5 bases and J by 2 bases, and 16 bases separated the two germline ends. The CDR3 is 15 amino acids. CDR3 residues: CASSEPGVDAYEQYF. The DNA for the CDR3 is TGTGCCAGCAGCGAGCCCGGGGTGGACGCCTACGAGCAGTACTTC.

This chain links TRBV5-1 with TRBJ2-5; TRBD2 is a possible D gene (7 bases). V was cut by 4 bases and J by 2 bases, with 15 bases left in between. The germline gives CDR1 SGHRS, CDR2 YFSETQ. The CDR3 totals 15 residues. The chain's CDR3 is CASSPGGGTQETQYF. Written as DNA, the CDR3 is TGCGCCAGCAGCCCGGGGGGCGGGACACAAGAGACCCAGTACTTC.

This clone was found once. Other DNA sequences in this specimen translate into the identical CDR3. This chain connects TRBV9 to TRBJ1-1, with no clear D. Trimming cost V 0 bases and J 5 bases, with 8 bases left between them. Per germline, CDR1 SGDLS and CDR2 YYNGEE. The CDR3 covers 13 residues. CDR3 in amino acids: CASSVGGRTEAFF. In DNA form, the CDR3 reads TGTGCCAGCAGCGTAGGAGGGAGAACTGAAGCTTTCTTT.

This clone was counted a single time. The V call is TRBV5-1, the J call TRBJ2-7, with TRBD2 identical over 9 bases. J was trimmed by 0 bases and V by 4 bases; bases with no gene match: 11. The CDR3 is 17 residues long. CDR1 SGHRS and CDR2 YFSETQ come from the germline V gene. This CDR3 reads CASSRTSSGTSSYEQYF. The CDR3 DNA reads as TGCGCCAGCAGCCGTACCTCTAGCGGGACGAGCTCCTACGAGCAGTACTTC. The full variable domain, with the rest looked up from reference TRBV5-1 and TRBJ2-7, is KAGVTQTPRYLIKTRGQQVTLSCSPISGHRSVSWYQQTPGQGLQFLFEYFSETQRNKGNFPGRFSGRQFSNSRSEMNVSTLELGDSALYLCASSRTSSGTSSYEQYFGPGTRLTVT.

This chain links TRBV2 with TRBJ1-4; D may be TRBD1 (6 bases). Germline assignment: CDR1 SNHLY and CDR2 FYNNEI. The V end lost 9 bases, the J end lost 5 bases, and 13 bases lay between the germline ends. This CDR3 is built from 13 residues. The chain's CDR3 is CARGDRTNEKLFF. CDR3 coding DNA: TGTGCCAGGGGAGACAGGACAAATGAAAAACTGTTTTTT.

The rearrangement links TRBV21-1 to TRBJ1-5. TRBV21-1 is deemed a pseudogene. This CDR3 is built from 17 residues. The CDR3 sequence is CASRRDYMMYNNQPQHF. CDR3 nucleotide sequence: TGTGCCAGCAGACGGGACTACATGATGTACAACAATCAGCCCCAGCATTTT.

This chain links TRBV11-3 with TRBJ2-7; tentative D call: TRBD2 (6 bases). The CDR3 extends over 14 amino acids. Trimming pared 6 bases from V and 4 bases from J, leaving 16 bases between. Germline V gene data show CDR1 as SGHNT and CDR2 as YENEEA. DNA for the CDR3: TGTGCCAGCAGGTCCGCGGGACCCGCGTACGAGCAGTACTTC. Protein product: CASRSAGPAYEQYF.

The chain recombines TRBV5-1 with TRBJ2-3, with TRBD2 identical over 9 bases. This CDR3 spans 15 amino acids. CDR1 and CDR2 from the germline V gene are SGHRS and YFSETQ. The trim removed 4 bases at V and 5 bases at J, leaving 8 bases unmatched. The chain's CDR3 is CASSDPGTSLDTQYF. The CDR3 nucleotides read TGCGCCAGCAGCGATCCCGGGACTAGCTTAGATACGCAGTATTTT.

For the CDR3, the DNA is TGTGCCAGCTTACCACTGGCGGGAGGTGGAGAGACCCAGTACTTC. It translates to CASLPLAGGGETQYF. This chain joins TRBV6-5 and TRBJ2-5, with TRBD2 matching over 8 bases. The CDR3 consists of 15 residues. CDR1 is MNHEY, CDR2 SVGAGI, per germline. J gave up 4 bases and V 8 bases, and 12 bases lay outside the gene matches.